A single sample is the source of the 20 T cell receptor beta chains below, sequenced in a study of blood T cell repertoires in COVID-19. Here immunoSEQ multiplex PCR was the method, and the copy in TCRdb shows in-frame clones only, minus some. The sample has 70,000 to 90,000 clones; less than 85% are singletons. The specimen sequenced was peripheral blood. The receptors come from a woman of 80 years or more with acute or convalescent COVID-19.

The chain is built from TRBV12-5 and TRBJ1-2; 11 nucleotides line up with TRBD1. Per germline, CDR1 LGHNT and CDR2 FRNRAP. The V segment lost 1 base and the J segment 10 bases; nucleotides outside the gene matches: 8. The CDR3 has 15 amino acids. For the CDR3, the DNA is TGTGCTAGTGGTTTGGCCCCCCGGACAGGGGGCGACTACACCTTC. Translating it yields CASGLAPRTGGDYTF.

The chain combines TRBV7-9 with TRBJ1-4, with D tentatively TRBD1 (6 bases). The V gene lost 0 bases and the J gene lost 3 bases, with 11 bases spanning the gap. Germline CDR1 SEHNR, CDR2 FQNEAQ (reference sequence). The CDR3 is made up of 16 amino acids. Here the CDR3 DNA reads TGTGCCAGCAGCTTAGCCGCGGCAGGGGCTAATGAAAAACTGTTTTTT. Residues: CASSLAAAGANEKLFF. Together with reference TRBV7-9 and TRBJ1-4, the CDR3 gives the full variable domain: DTGVSQNPRHKITKRGQNVTFRCDPISEHNRLYWYRQTLGQGPEFLTYFQNEAQLEKSRLLSDRFSAERPKGSFSTLEIQRTEQGDSAMYLCASSLAAAGANEKLFFGSGTQLSVL.

The chain couples TRBV14 to TRBJ1-1; no clear D gene. Germline loops: CDR1 SGHDN, CDR2 FVKESK. With 1 base removed from V and 3 bases from J, the gap between germline ends came to 9 bases. The CDR3 runs to 14 residues. DNA of the CDR3: TGTGCCAGCAGCCAAGTTGAGGGCTACACTGAAGCTTTCTTT. As protein: CASSQVEGYTEAFF. The entire variable domain, with the rest obtained from reference TRBV14 and TRBJ1-1, is as follows: EAGVTQFPSHSVIEKGQTVTLRCDPISGHDNLYWYRRVMGKEIKFLLHFVKESKQDESGMPNNRFLAERTGGTYSTLKVQPAELEDSGVYFCASSQVEGYTEAFFGQGTRLTVV.

The chain is built from TRBV27 and TRBJ1-5; D is perhaps TRBD1 (5 bases). V lost 6 bases and J 1 base, leaving 10 bases between the germline ends. CDR3 length equals 14 residues. Germline assignment: CDR1 MNHEY and CDR2 SMNVEV (reference sequence). CDR3 region: CASSGRVSNQPQHF. The CDR3 coding sequence is TGTGCCAGCAGCGGCAGGGTGAGCAATCAGCCCCAGCATTTT.

The chain couples TRBV27 to TRBJ2-3, with 9 bases lining up with TRBD1. Germline lookup yields CDR1 MNHEY and CDR2 SMNVEV (reference sequence). The CDR3 runs to 15 residues. J lost 0 bases, V lost 6 bases, and 4 bases had no gene match. CDR3 loop: CASRQGASSTDTQYF. The CDR3 DNA follows: TGTGCCAGCAGACAGGGGGCGTCGAGCACAGATACGCAGTATTTT.

The V gene is TRBV4-1, the J gene TRBJ2-7, with 10 bases lining up with TRBD1. The CDR3 runs to 15 residues. Germline CDR1 reads MGHRA; CDR2 reads YSYEKL. J lost 2 bases, V lost 1 base, and 2 bases had no gene match. The CDR3: CASSQGGQGPYEQYF. DNA of the CDR3: TGCGCCAGCAGCCAAGGGGGACAGGGGCCCTACGAGCAGTACTTC.

The rearrangement joins TRBV30 to TRBJ1-4; TRBD1 aligns across 7 bases. There are 15 residues in the CDR3. J lost 4 bases, V lost 2 bases, and 7 bases had no gene match. CDR1 is GTSNPN, CDR2 SVGIG, per germline (reference sequence). CDR3 residues: CAWSRDRALNEKLFF. The CDR3 DNA is TGTGCCTGGAGTCGAGACAGGGCCCTTAATGAAAAACTGTTTTTT.

The chain couples TRBV7-9 to TRBJ1-5; D might be TRBD1 (6 bases). Trimming cost V 3 bases and J 0 bases, with 12 bases left between them. Germline CDR1 reads SEHNR; CDR2 reads FQNEAQ (reference sequence). CDR3 length equals 16 residues. Here the CDR3 DNA reads TGTGCCAGCAGCTTCTGGACAGCACATAGCAATCAGCCCCAGCATTTT. This codes for CASSFWTAHSNQPQHF.

This chain connects TRBV7-2 to TRBJ1-1; perhaps TRBD1 as D (6 bases). Germline CDR1 reads SGHTA; CDR2 reads FQGNSA. The V end lost 4 bases, the J end lost 7 bases, and 13 bases lay between the germline ends. The CDR3 extends over 13 amino acids. The CDR3 loop reads CASSWGQEYEAFF. The CDR3 DNA sequence: TGTGCCAGCAGCTGGGGACAAGAATATGAAGCTTTCTTT.

The rearrangement links TRBV4-1 to TRBJ2-1, with 9 bases matching TRBD1. Germline CDR1 MGHRA, CDR2 YSYEKL. Unmatched junction bases numbered 10, after V lost 4 bases and J lost 6 bases. The CDR3 is 16 amino acids. In DNA form, the CDR3 reads TGCGCCAGCAGCCGTTTGAACAGGGGGCCCCTCAATGAGCAGTTCTTC. This gives the protein CASSRLNRGPLNEQFF.

The genes are TRBV27 and TRBJ1-5; D not certain. The V end was cut by 5 bases, the J end by 0 bases, with 8 bases between. The CDR3 has 14 amino acids. CDR1 is MNHEY and CDR2 is SMNVEV in the germline V gene (reference sequence). The CDR3 nucleotides read TGTGCCAGCAGTACTCACCGTAGCAATCAGCCCCAGCATTTT. It is translated as CASSTHRSNQPQHF.

The chain employs TRBV18 and TRBJ2-7, with D perhaps matching TRBD1 (5 bases). Germline V gives CDR1 KGHSH, CDR2 LQKENI. The V end lost 1 base, the J end lost 2 bases, and 9 bases lay between the germline ends. CDR3 length: 14 amino acids. The CDR3 is CASSPLTGPYEQYF. Here the CDR3 DNA reads TGTGCCAGCTCACCACTCACAGGTCCCTACGAGCAGTACTTC.

For the CDR3, the DNA is TGTGCCAGCAGCCTTTTAGCGGGAACGATCCAAGAGACCCAGTACTTC. This gives the protein CASSLLAGTIQETQYF. The chain carries TRBV11-2 and TRBJ2-5; 8 nucleotides line up with TRBD2. After removal of 5 bases from V and 1 base from J, the junction contained 9 bases not matched to a gene. Looked up from germline, CDR1 is SGHAT and CDR2 is FQNNGV. This CDR3 has 16 residues.

This chain uses TRBV10-3 with TRBJ1-1; D perhaps matches TRBD1 (6 bases). CDR1 is ENHRY and CDR2 is SYGVKD in the germline V gene. V lost 7 bases, J lost 0 bases, and 15 bases lay in between. The CDR3 sequence is 15 residues long. CDR3 sequence (DNA): TGTGCCATCACCCGAACGACAGGTGTGAACACTGAAGCTTTCTTT. It yields the protein CAITRTTGVNTEAFF.

This chain joins TRBV2 and TRBJ2-1; TRBD1 matches at 8 bases. The junction had 8 bases not matched to a gene; V was cut back by 4 bases and J by 3 bases. The CDR3 is made up of 16 amino acids. Germline loops: CDR1 SNHLY, CDR2 FYNNEI. CDR3 coding DNA: TGTGCCAGCAGTGCCCCAGGGGGCCCGCTCTACAATGAGCAGTTCTTC. As protein: CASSAPGGPLYNEQFF. Based on the CDR3 plus reference TRBV2 and TRBJ2-1, the full variable domain is EPEVTQTPSHQVTQMGQEVILRCVPISNHLYFYWYRQILGQKVEFLVSFYNNEISEKSEIFDDQFSVERPDGSNFTLKIRSTKLEDSAMYFCASSAPGGPLYNEQFFGPGTRLTVL.

The chain combines TRBV5-4 with TRBJ2-3; D unclear. V shed 5 bases and J shed 2 bases, with 18 bases lying between them. The CDR3 spans 16 residues. CDR1 SGHNT and CDR2 YYREEE come from the germline V gene (reference sequence). The CDR3 here is CASSMRSNLPTDTQYF. The DNA for the CDR3 is TGTGCCAGCAGTATGAGGTCGAACCTGCCCACAGATACGCAGTATTTT.

Regarding this clone: The sample has other DNA sequences that encode this CDR3 too. J is TRBJ1-4 and V is TRBV2; the match to TRBD1 covers 9 bases. CDR1 SNHLY and CDR2 FYNNEI come from the germline V gene. V trimming: 3 bases; J trimming: 8 bases; junction bases outside the gene matches: 7. There are 15 residues in the CDR3. The CDR3 DNA reads TGTGCCAGCAGTGACAGGACAGGGGCAGGGGAAAAACTGTTTTTT. It codes for CASSDRTGAGEKLFF.

This chain uses TRBV9 with TRBJ1-6; maybe TRBD1 (5 bases). The CDR3 has 14 residues. Germline-derived CDR1 and CDR2 are SGDLS and YYNGEE. V lost 3 bases and J lost 8, with 12 bases in between. The CDR3 reads CASSETVEDSPLHF. As DNA, the CDR3 is TGTGCCAGCAGCGAGACAGTTGAGGATTCACCCCTCCACTTT.

The chain combines TRBV15 with TRBJ2-2; D may be TRBD2 (5 bases). Trimming removed 5 bases from V and 5 bases from J, with 6 bases in between. Looked up from germline, CDR1 is LNHNV and CDR2 is YYDKDF (reference sequence). CDR3 length: 12 amino acids. The CDR3 loop reads CATSGSTGELFF. The CDR3 nucleotides are TGTGCCACCAGCGGGAGTACCGGGGAGCTGTTTTTT. The full variable domain, its missing parts supplied by reference TRBV15 and TRBJ2-2, is DAMVIQNPRYQVTQFGKPVTLSCSQTLNHNVMYWYQQKSSQAPKLLFHYYDKDFNNEADTPDNFQSRRPNTSFCFLDIRSPGLGDTAMYLCATSGSTGELFFGEGSRLTVL.

This clone has only one observation. This chain's CDR3 is CASSLGRGANGYTF. DNA for the CDR3: TGTGCCAGCAGCTTGGGTCGGGGGGCCAATGGCTACACCTTC. This chain joins TRBV5-6 and TRBJ1-2; D possibly corresponds to TRBD1 (6 bases). Germline loops: CDR1 SGHDT, CDR2 YYEEEE. This CDR3 contains 14 residues. V was trimmed by 0 bases and J by 6 bases, leaving 12 bases between them.